The 6 T cell receptor beta chains in this list originate from one sample, sequenced in a study of cytomegalovirus exposure and HLA in healthy donors. Profiled with immunoSEQ multiplex PCR; TCRdb holds only in-frame clones, not every one. Of about 330,000 clones in the sample, 86% are singletons; the top ten hold over 0.8%. The sequencing input was PBMCs. The receptors stem from a woman between 18 and 29 years old in good health and CMV-seronegative.

The chain links TRBV4-2 to TRBJ1-2; TRBD1 matches at 7 bases. After removal of 0 bases from V and 6 bases from J, the junction contained 1 base not matched to a gene. Germline loops: CDR1 LGHNA, CDR2 YNFKEQ. This CDR3 has 13 amino acids. The CDR3 DNA reads TGTGCCAGCAGCCAAGAAGGGACAGATGGCTACACCTTC. Amino acids: CASSQEGTDGYTF.

The V and J genes are TRBV6-5 and TRBJ2-7; 7 nucleotides agree with TRBD1. CDR3 length: 16 amino acids. Trimming took 0 bases from V and 0 from J; bases not matched to a gene: 5. Germline CDR1 is MNHEY and CDR2 is SVGAGI. CDR3 region: CASSYSLGGLSYEQYF. Written as DNA, the CDR3 is TGTGCCAGCAGTTACTCGCTAGGGGGCCTCTCCTACGAGCAGTACTTC.

The table lists this clone with a count of one. V usage is TRBV6-5 and J usage is TRBJ1-1; 10 bases fit TRBD1. The V gene end was trimmed by 6 bases and the J gene end by 2 bases; junction bases not matched to a gene: 6. Germline CDR1 is MNHEY and CDR2 is SVGAGI. The CDR3 extends over 15 amino acids. CDR3 region: CASRGDRGLNTEAFF. In nucleotides, the CDR3 is TGTGCCAGCAGGGGAGACAGGGGGCTCAACACTGAAGCTTTCTTT.

The chain couples TRBV27 to TRBJ2-4, with D possibly matching TRBD2 (5 bases). The CDR3 sequence is 12 residues long. Per germline, CDR1 MNHEY and CDR2 SMNVEV (reference sequence). The CDR3 coding sequence is TGTGCAACCGGGAATCGGCAAAACATTCAGTACTTC. Its protein is CATGNRQNIQYF.

This clone was seen more than once but under ten times. This same CDR3 is encoded by further DNA sequences in the sample. The CDR3 region is CASSDLAYEQYF. The DNA for the CDR3 is TGTGCCAGCAGTGATCTAGCATACGAGCAGTACTTC. This sequence joins TRBV2 and TRBJ2-7, with D tentatively TRBD2 (5 bases). The germline CDR1 and CDR2 sequences are SNHLY and FYNNEI. With 3 bases removed from V and 4 bases from J, the gap between germline ends came to 7 bases. The CDR3 totals 12 residues. Filled out from reference TRBV2 and TRBJ2-7, the complete variable domain reads EPEVTQTPSHQVTQMGQEVILRCVPISNHLYFYWYRQILGQKVEFLVSFYNNEISEKSEIFDDQFSVERPDGSNFTLKIRSTKLEDSAMYFCASSDLAYEQYFGPGTRLTVT.

The chain couples TRBV11-2 to TRBJ2-1; TRBD1 might be the D (6 bases). This CDR3 is built from 15 residues. The germline gives CDR1 SGHAT, CDR2 FQNNGV. V was pared by 5 bases and J by 0 bases, with 11 bases between. The CDR3 DNA sequence: TGTGCCAGCAGCGCCAGGGGCGACTCCTACAATGAGCAGTTCTTC. It is translated as CASSARGDSYNEQFF. Looking up the rest from reference TRBV11-2 and TRBJ2-1 gives the full variable domain: EAGVAQSPRYKIIEKRQSVAFWCNPISGHATLYWYQQILGQGPKLLIQFQNNGVVDDSQLPKDRFSAERLKGVDSTLKIQPAKLEDSAVYLCASSARGDSYNEQFFGPGTRLTVL.